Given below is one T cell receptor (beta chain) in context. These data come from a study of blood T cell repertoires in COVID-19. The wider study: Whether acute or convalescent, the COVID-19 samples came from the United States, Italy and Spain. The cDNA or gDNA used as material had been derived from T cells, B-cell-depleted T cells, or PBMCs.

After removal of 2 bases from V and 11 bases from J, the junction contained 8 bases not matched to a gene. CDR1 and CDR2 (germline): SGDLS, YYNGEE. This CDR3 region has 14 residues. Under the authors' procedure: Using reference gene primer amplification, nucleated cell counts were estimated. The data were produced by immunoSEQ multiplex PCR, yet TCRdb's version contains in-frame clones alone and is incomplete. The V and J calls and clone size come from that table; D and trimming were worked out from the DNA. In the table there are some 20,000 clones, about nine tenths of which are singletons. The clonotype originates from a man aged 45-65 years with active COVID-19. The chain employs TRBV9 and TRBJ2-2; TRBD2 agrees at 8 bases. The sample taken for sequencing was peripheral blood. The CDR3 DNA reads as TGTGCCAGCAGCGTGGGGAGCGGGGGCGGTGAGCTGTTTTTT. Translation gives CASSVGSGGGELFF.